These 8 T cell receptor beta chains originate from one sample sequenced in a study of blood T cell repertoires in COVID-19 (dated by TCRdb to 2020 to 2022). Libraries were built with the immunoSEQ multiplex PCR assay. What TCRdb holds here is the immuneACCESS table cut down to in-frame rearrangements. Part of the clones is not present; checked against another copy, under half of the missing clones reflect an unresolved V gene, and the others are unexplained. For this sample there are some 40,000 clones; 88% appear just once. The ten largest account for approximately 20% of the sample. Sequencing was done on a sample of peripheral blood. These receptor sequences come from a man between 65 and 85 years old with acute or convalescent COVID-19.

This clone is a singleton in its sample. The V call is TRBV19, the J call TRBJ2-7; 10 bases are a match to TRBD1. This CDR3 spans 15 amino acids. V lost 5 bases, J lost 6 bases, and 10 bases stayed unmatched. Germline CDR1 and CDR2: LNHDA and SQIVND (reference sequence). CDR3 nucleotide sequence: TGTGCCAGTAGTCTCACCGGGACAGGGGTGATCGAGCAGTACTTC. This sequence encodes CASSLTGTGVIEQYF.

CDR3 sequence: CASSQDDRSFTYNEQFF. CDR3 nucleotide sequence: TGCGCCAGCAGCCAAGATGATCGGAGTTTCACCTACAATGAGCAGTTCTTC. The gene calls are TRBV4-1 and TRBJ2-1; D gene unclear. This CDR3 has 17 residues. The germline V and J ends were trimmed by 0 bases and 2 bases, with 14 bases remaining between them. Germline V gene data show CDR1 as MGHRA and CDR2 as YSYEKL.

The chain combines TRBV7-8 with TRBJ1-5, with D possibly TRBD1 on 5 matching bases. Trimming left V 5 bases short and J 9 bases short, with 17 bases between. The CDR3 extends over 14 amino acids. In germline, CDR1 is SGHVS, CDR2 FQNEAQ. The CDR3 reads CASSPTGGSLPQHF. Here the CDR3 DNA reads TGTGCCAGCAGCCCCACCGGGGGGTCTTTGCCCCAGCATTTT.

This chain uses TRBV4-1 with TRBJ2-2; D is possibly TRBD2 (5 bases). In germline, CDR1 is MGHRA, CDR2 YSYEKL. The CDR3 has 17 amino acids. Trimming stripped 2 bases from V and 2 bases from J, with 15 bases between. CDR3 DNA sequence: TGCGCCAGCAGCCAACCTCCGGGAACAACTAACACCGGGGAGCTGTTTTTT. Protein product: CASSQPPGTTNTGELFF.

CDR3 sequence: CASSLGGLIGELFF. CDR3 bases: TGTGCCAGCAGCTTAGGCGGCCTAATCGGGGAGCTGTTTTTT. V and J are TRBV11-3 and TRBJ2-2; D call uncertain. The V and J ends lost 1 base and 7 bases respectively, with 10 bases between them. Per germline, CDR1 SGHNT and CDR2 YENEEA. CDR3 size: 14 residues.

The rearrangement joins TRBV4-3 to TRBJ1-2; no definite D call. Between the trimmed V and J ends, which lost 0 bases and 3 bases, there was a span of 11 bases. CDR1 and CDR2 (germline): LGHNA, YSLEER. CDR3 length equals 15 residues. The CDR3 nucleotides read TGCGCCAGCAGCCAAGATACGGGAGACTACTATGGCTACACCTTC. It yields the protein CASSQDTGDYYGYTF.

The V call is TRBV7-3, the J call TRBJ2-1; the match to TRBD1 covers 9 bases. Germline assignment: CDR1 SGHTA and CDR2 FQGTGA. Trimming cost V 2 bases and J 6 bases; bases outside gene matches: 5. This CDR3 is built from 15 residues. CDR3 DNA sequence: TGTGCCAGCAGCTTAGCCCGGGACAGGGCCAATGAGCAGTTCTTC. Translating gives CASSLARDRANEQFF.

The chain recombines TRBV19 with TRBJ1-1; D remains unclear. The CDR3 consists of 13 residues. CDR1 is LNHDA, CDR2 SQIVND, per germline (reference sequence). V dropped 8 bases and J dropped 0 bases, with 10 bases sitting between them. The DNA of the CDR3 is TGTGCCAGTCTAGAGGATCTGAACACTGAAGCTTTCTTT. Translated: CASLEDLNTEAFF.